A single sample gave rise to the 7 T cell receptor beta chains below, sequenced in a study of CD8+CD57+ T cells in acquired aplastic anemia. TCR beta VDJ and CDR3 profiles were obtained from a genomic DNA template. TCRdb redid the calling of the reads with MiXCR, one entry per CDR3 protein. The repertoire holds hundreds of thousands of distinct CDR3 sequences, 55% to 70% seen once, with 4% in the top ten. Input material: sorted CD4+, CD8+, or CD8+CD57+ T cells (not recorded which) from PBMCs. Receptors originate from a human donor in good health, serving as a control.

The chain joins TRBV20-1 to TRBJ1-6; 10 bases are a match to TRBD1. Germline V gene lookup returns CDR1 DFQATT and CDR2 SNEGSKA (reference sequence). This CDR3 has 13 residues. CDR3 protein: CSTTGTGDSPLHF. The CDR3 DNA is TGCAGCACTACCGGGACAGGGGACTCACCCCTCCACTTT.

This chain links TRBV12-3 or TRBV12-4 with TRBJ1-2, with D uncertain. Trimming removed 5 bases at V and 4 bases at J, with 20 bases between. CDR3 length: 16 residues. In nucleotides, the CDR3 is TGTGCCAGCAGTCTAGATCGTACAGAAACCTTCTATGGCTACACCTTC. It specifies CASSLDRTETFYGYTF.

To note about this clonotype: Lacking the conserved final phenylalanine or tryptophan, this CDR3 likely reflects a read error. V is TRBV20-1 and J is TRBJ2-1; D unclear. Germline assignment: CDR1 DFQATT and CDR2 SNEGSKA (reference sequence). The ends were cut back, 6 bases at V and 8 bases at J, with 11 bases in the middle. The CDR3 runs 11 residues. The CDR3 DNA sequence: TGCAGTGCAAATGAACGTGATGAGCAGTTCCTC. This codes for CSANERDEQFL.

The chain is built from TRBV5-1 and TRBJ2-3; D might be TRBD2 (6 bases). V gave up 4 bases and J gave up 3 bases, with 12 bases separating them. The CDR3 is made up of 14 amino acids. Germline lookup yields CDR1 SGHRS and CDR2 YFSETQ. CDR3 loop: CASSAGTRTDTQYF. CDR3 coding DNA: TGCGCCAGCAGCGCGGGAACGCGGACAGATACGCAGTATTTT. Together with reference TRBV5-1 and TRBJ2-3, the CDR3 gives the full variable domain: KAGVTQTPRYLIKTRGQQVTLSCSPISGHRSVSWYQQTPGQGLQFLFEYFSETQRNKGNFPGRFSGRQFSNSRSEMNVSTLELGDSALYLCASSAGTRTDTQYFGPGTRLTVL.

This chain connects TRBV2 to TRBJ2-6, with D tentatively TRBD1 (6 bases). CDR1 is SNHLY, CDR2 FYNNEI, per germline. The CDR3 runs to 15 residues. The V and J ends lost 10 bases and 16 bases respectively, with 29 bases between them. CDR3: CATSARGTGAGVLTF. The DNA for the CDR3 is TGTGCCACCAGCGCCAGGGGAACTGGGGCCGGCGTGCTGACTTTC.

Turning to this clonotype: An end of the junction does not agree with germline; a read error may underlie this. The V call is TRBV7-2, the J call TRBJ2-7; D is unresolved. Germline loops: CDR1 SGHTA, CDR2 FQGNSA. The CDR3 covers 14 residues. CDR3 DNA: TGTGCCAGCAGCTTAGCGCTGACGGGCCTTGGGGTCGACTTC. Amino acid sequence: CASSLALTGLGVDF. The whole variable domain, remainder taken from reference TRBV7-2 and TRBJ2-7, is GAGVSQSPSNKVTEKGKDVELRCDPISGHTALYWYRQSLGQGLEFLIYFQGNSAPDKSGLPSDRFSAERTGGSVSTLTIQRTQQEDSAVYLCASSLALTGLGVDFGPGTRLTVT.

The chain combines TRBV6-1 with TRBJ1-1; D is ambiguous. Per the germline V gene, CDR1 is MNHNS and CDR2 is SASEGT. This CDR3 has 12 residues. V was pared by 5 bases and J by 4 bases, with 8 bases between. CDR3 region: CASSKGPTEAFF. The CDR3 bases are TGTGCCAGCAGTAAGGGTCCCACTGAAGCTTTCTTT.